The next 10 T cell receptor beta chains were all read from a single sample in a study of PD-L1 blockade in urothelial cancer (dated by TCRdb to about 2017). The time point label, read with the paper, signifies: pretreatment peripheral blood. Library preparation was by the immunoSEQ multiplex PCR assay. The immuneACCESS repertoire file appears here via TCRdb, limited to in-frame rearrangements. These files lack a portion of the clones; in checked studies, under half of the deficit traces to unresolved V genes, and the cause of the others is not known. The sample table contains about 95,000 clones; only one count was recorded for more than 75% of them. In total, the top ten clones hold about 2% of the sample. Here the sequenced sample was PBMCs, taken around atezolizumab (anti-PD-L1) treatment. The receptors here all came from a man in his 60s with urothelial cancer.

A few counts support this clone. The genes are TRBV19 and TRBJ2-7, with TRBD2 identical over 8 bases. The CDR3 has 15 amino acids. The ends lost 4 bases at V and 7 bases at J; junction bases unmatched: 12. Per germline, CDR1 LNHDA and CDR2 SQIVND (reference sequence). CDR3 amino acids: CASSTAGGAFWEQYF. The CDR3 DNA reads as TGTGCCAGTAGTACGGCCGGGGGGGCCTTCTGGGAGCAGTACTTC.

The V call is TRBV28, the J call TRBJ1-1; no reliable D call. CDR1 is MDHEN and CDR2 is SYDVKM in the germline V gene. Trimming cost V 10 bases and J 5 bases, with 11 bases left between them. This CDR3 region has 11 residues. CDR3 sequence: CATEGGTEAFF. CDR3 bases: TGTGCCACCGAGGGTGGGACTGAAGCTTTCTTT.

This clone was seen only a few times. The chain combines TRBV7-9 with TRBJ1-1; D is undetermined. V was pared by 3 bases and J by 4 bases, with 9 bases between. Germline V gene lookup returns CDR1 SEHNR and CDR2 FQNEAQ (reference sequence). The length of the CDR3 is 13 residues. The CDR3 spells CASSLAVVTEAFF. The DNA of the CDR3 is TGTGCCAGCAGCTTGGCGGTTGTCACTGAAGCTTTCTTT.

The chain employs TRBV9 and TRBJ1-5; TRBD1 agrees at 8 bases. Trimming cost V 0 bases and J 7 bases; bases outside gene matches: 3. The length of the CDR3 is 14 residues. The germline V gene has CDR1 SGDLS and CDR2 YYNGEE. For the CDR3, the DNA is TGTGCCAGCAGCGTAGGAACAGGGGGACAGCCCCAGCATTTT. Protein: CASSVGTGGQPQHF.

J is TRBJ2-7 and V is TRBV9; the D gene is possibly TRBD2 (5 bases). Germline lookup yields CDR1 SGDLS and CDR2 YYNGEE. Trimming removed 4 bases from V and 7 bases from J, with 21 bases in between. The CDR3 totals 15 residues. The CDR3 loop is CASSPHGGPTGEQYF. Written as DNA, the CDR3 is TGTGCCAGCAGCCCCCACGGTGGCCCGACGGGGGAGCAGTACTTC. Together with reference TRBV9 and TRBJ2-7, the CDR3 gives the full variable domain: DSGVTQTPKHLITATGQRVTLRCSPRSGDLSVYWYQQSLDQGLQFLIQYYNGEERAKGNILERFSAQQFPDLHSELNLSSLELGDSALYFCASSPHGGPTGEQYFGPGTRLTVT.

V and J are TRBV7-9 and TRBJ2-5; 7 bases map to TRBD1. The CDR3 has 13 residues. Germline CDR1 and CDR2: SEHNR and FQNEAQ (reference sequence). The junction had 4 bases not matched to a gene; V was cut back by 4 bases and J by 5 bases. The CDR3 protein is CASSSTGPETQYF. The CDR3 DNA follows: TGTGCCAGCAGCTCGACAGGGCCGGAGACCCAGTACTTC.

The chain combines TRBV2 with TRBJ2-1; 8 positions match TRBD2. The ends lost 6 bases at V and 0 bases at J; junction bases unmatched: 4. Germline CDR1 SNHLY, CDR2 FYNNEI. CDR3 length: 15 residues. The CDR3: CASSLAGRSYNEQFF. In nucleotides, the CDR3 is TGTGCCAGCAGCCTAGCGGGCCGCTCCTACAATGAGCAGTTCTTC.

This clone was counted between two and nine times. V gene TRBV11-3 combines with J gene TRBJ2-2; a possible D gene is TRBD1 (6 bases). CDR3 size: 15 residues. V lost 3 bases and J lost 0, with 8 bases in between. Germline V gives CDR1 SGHNT, CDR2 YENEEA. In DNA, the CDR3 is TGTGCCAGCAGCTTCAGGGGCCCGAACACCGGGGAGCTGTTTTTT. This gives the protein CASSFRGPNTGELFF. The whole variable domain, remainder taken from reference TRBV11-3 and TRBJ2-2, is EAGVVQSPRYKIIEKKQPVAFWCNPISGHNTLYWYLQNLGQGPELLIRYENEEAVDDSQLPKDRFSAERLKGVDSTLKIQPAELGDSAVYLCASSFRGPNTGELFFGEGSRLTVL.

In nucleotides, the CDR3 is TGTGCCAGCAGCTTACAGGGTGGCTTTGGAAACACCATATATTTT. As protein: CASSLQGGFGNTIYF. The gene calls are TRBV7-2 and TRBJ1-3; perhaps TRBD1 as D (5 bases). The CDR3 totals 15 residues. Germline V lookup: CDR1 SGHTA, CDR2 FQGNSA. V was shortened by 2 bases and J by 3 bases, with 11 bases between the two germline ends.

This chain connects TRBV5-5 to TRBJ1-5; 8 bases match TRBD1. This CDR3 is 15 amino acids long. The ends lost 4 bases at V and 7 bases at J; junction bases unmatched: 10. CDR1 and CDR2 (germline): SGHKS, YYEKEE (reference sequence). The chain's CDR3 is CASSQEGQGRQPQHF. In DNA form, the CDR3 reads TGTGCCAGCAGCCAGGAAGGACAGGGTAGGCAGCCCCAGCATTTT.